A selection of T cell receptor beta chains follows, all from one sample in a study of shared clonotypes between healthy human individuals. TCRdb keeps only in-frame clones here, not all; method: immunoSEQ multiplex PCR. Here the sample spans about 2 million clones, 85% to 95% being singletons. Sequenced input: naive CD4+ T cells sorted from blood. These receptors were taken from a man between 18 and 29 years old in good health. Both conserved end residues are trimmed from each CDR3. Fields, in order: V gene, J gene, CDR3 protein.

>TRBV7-6|TRBJ1-1
ASSLARATEAF
>TRBV6-5|TRBJ1-4
ASSSGRDNEKLF
>TRBV11-3|TRBJ1-1
ASSLGMNTEAF
>TRBV6-1|TRBJ2-5
ASSESRAIAQETQY
>TRBV5-1|TRBJ2-5
ASSVLAGPIAQY
>TRBV18|TRBJ1-6
ASSPGDSPLH
>TRBV5-4|TRBJ2-3
ASSSRGSTDTQY
>TRBV7-9|TRBJ2-5
ASSPLGATGGKETQY
>TRBV7-2|TRBJ2-7
ASSRDRGREQY
>TRBV18|TRBJ2-7
ASSPGESEQY
>TRBV2|TRBJ2-5
ASTERGRLAQY
>TRBV18|TRBJ1-1
ASSPGTGIRGTVAF
>TRBV4-1|TRBJ1-2
ASSPRPRDGYT
>TRBV4-3|TRBJ1-2
ASSRSHGTGGYNGYT
>TRBV6-5|TRBJ1-5
ASSYDRGNQPQH
>TRBV6-1|TRBJ2-2
ASSEIQAMGGELF
>TRBV4-3|TRBJ2-5
ASSQLGQGGETQY
>TRBV2|TRBJ2-6
ASTRTGANVLT
>TRBV5-1|TRBJ2-5
ASSLFSSGGKYQETQY
>TRBV5-1|TRBJ2-5
ASSLGLGERQETQY
>TRBV10-3|TRBJ2-7
AISESTGGEQY
>TRBV19|TRBJ1-1
ASSKRKAESTEAF